These 10 T cell receptor beta chains originate from one sample sequenced in a study of T cells expressing NK-cell markers (dated by TCRdb to the early 2020s). Receptor amplification or capture employed 5' RACE. The instrument was an Illumina HiSeq 2000. Following reprocessing of the reads by TCRdb, the data hold one row per CDR3 protein sequence and no DNA is available. The table for this sample records about 150,000 distinct CDR3 sequences. Together, the top ten hold roughly 35% of the sample. Input material: blood T cells: a sorted CD56 or NKG2C T cell subset, CD4+ or CD8+ T cells, or bulk PBMC T cells (not recorded which). The receptors come from a woman between 50 and 59 years old in good health. Donor details come from another sample of the same person, matched by shared clones.

J is TRBJ2-2 and V is TRBV4-2. This CDR3 comprises 16 residues. The germline CDR1 and CDR2 sequences are LGHNA and YNFKEQ. The CDR3: CASSQDLWGYAGELFF.

The CDR3 sequence is CASSQEWQGREEQFF. This chain joins TRBV4-1 and TRBJ2-1; TCRdb indicates TRBD1, and absent DNA this call remains unverified. The CDR3 totals 15 residues. Germline V gives CDR1 MGHRA, CDR2 YSYEKL.

V gene TRBV12-3 or TRBV12-4 combines with J gene TRBJ1-2; absent DNA, TCRdb's TRBD1 call cannot be checked. The CDR3 spans 15 residues. CDR3 protein: CASSSDRDRAYGYTF.

The rearrangement links TRBV7-8 to TRBJ2-7; the D call from TCRdb, TRBD2, cannot be confirmed without DNA. CDR3 length equals 15 residues. Germline V gene data show CDR1 as SGHVS and CDR2 as FQNEAQ. CDR3 loop: CASSLGGRSPYEQYF.

The chain has TRBV28 and TRBJ2-7; TCRdb reports TRBD2, a call that lacks DNA to check it against. CDR3 length: 13 amino acids. The V gene's germline CDR1 is MDHEN and CDR2 SYDVKM. The CDR3 loop is CASRPSDSYEQYF.

This sequence joins TRBV2 and TRBJ1-5. In germline, CDR1 is SNHLY, CDR2 FYNNEI. The CDR3 sequence is 15 residues long. CDR3 amino acids: CASRSYRDYDRPQHF.

This chain links TRBV24-1 with TRBJ2-1. The CDR3 is 16 amino acids. Germline lookup yields CDR1 KGHDR and CDR2 SFDVKD. Here the CDR3 reads CATSDFDRGSYNEQFF.

This chain links TRBV5-5 with TRBJ1-5; TCRdb's D call, TRBD1, is unchecked because there is no DNA. This CDR3 region has 17 residues. The V gene's germline CDR1 is SGHKS and CDR2 YYEKEE (reference sequence). The CDR3: CASSLDPRGYSNQPQHF.

The chain uses TRBV12-3 or TRBV12-4 and TRBJ1-4. This CDR3 region has 15 residues. The CDR3 here is CASSYGDTTNEKLFF.

The chain links TRBV7-8 to TRBJ2-2. Germline-derived CDR1 and CDR2 are SGHVS and FQNEAQ. This CDR3 spans 13 amino acids. CDR3 sequence reads: CASSLDFSGELFF.